This section outlines one TCR beta chain sequence together with its context. What it recognizes is unknown. This entry comes from a study of regulatory T cells in long-lasting Graves disease. Study summary: A definition of persistent Graves' disease required over 5 years of antithyroid drugs plus positive TSH receptor antibodies. Study-level results: Patients with persistent Graves' had lower TCR diversity than newly diagnosed patients. Persistent disease favored TRBV28, TRBJ1-2 and TRBJ2-5.

With iRepertoire HTBI primers and Arm-PCR of CDR3 regions, TCR beta libraries were built. One entry per CDR3 protein, called by TCRdb with MiXCR from the multiplex PCR reads. This repertoire shows 700,000 or so distinct CDR3 sequences, 25% to 30% found once; its top ten account for roughly 41%. Time point indicated: persistent/refractory GD, antithyroid drugs over 5 years with positive TRAb. Construction of the TCR library relied on RNA isolated from PBMCs. Staff drew roughly 10 milliliters of peripheral blood into EDTA tubes. Between the trimmed V and J ends, which lost 0 bases and 4 bases, there was a span of 12 bases. The CDR3 consists of 15 residues. Germline V gene data show CDR1 as ENHRY and CDR2 as SYGVKD.

This clonotype was obtained from a female donor with Graves disease. The rearrangement uses TRBV10-3 and TRBJ1-2; the D gene is possibly TRBD1 (5 bases). This specimen was peripheral blood mononuclear cells (PBMCs), taken when the disease was refractory, from a patient treated with antithyroid drugs. The CDR3: CAISESRGRGYGYTF. The CDR3 DNA follows: TGTGCCATCAGTGAGTCGAGGGGAAGGGGCTATGGCTACACCTTC.